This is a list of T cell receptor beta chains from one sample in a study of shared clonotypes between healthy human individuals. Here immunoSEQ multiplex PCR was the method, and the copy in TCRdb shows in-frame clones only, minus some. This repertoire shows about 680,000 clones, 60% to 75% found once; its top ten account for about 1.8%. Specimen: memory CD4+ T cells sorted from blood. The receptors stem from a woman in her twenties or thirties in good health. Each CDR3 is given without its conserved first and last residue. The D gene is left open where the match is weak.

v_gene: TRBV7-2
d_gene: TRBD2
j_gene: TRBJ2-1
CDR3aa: ASSSGRVNEQF

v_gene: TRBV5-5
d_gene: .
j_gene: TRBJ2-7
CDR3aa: ASSLEGGSPYEQY

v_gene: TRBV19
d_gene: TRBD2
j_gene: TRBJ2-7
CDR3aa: ASRKRGSEDEQY

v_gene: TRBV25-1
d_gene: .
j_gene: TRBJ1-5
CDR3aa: ASSANPIEGLSNQPQH

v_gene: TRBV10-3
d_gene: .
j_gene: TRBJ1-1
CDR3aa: AISATTGRIPEAF

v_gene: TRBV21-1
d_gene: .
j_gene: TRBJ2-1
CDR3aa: ASSSRTSSYNEQF

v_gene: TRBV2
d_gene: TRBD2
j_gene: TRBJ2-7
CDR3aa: AGASGGLSYEQY

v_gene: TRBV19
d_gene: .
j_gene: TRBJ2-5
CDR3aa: ASSGENKKTQY

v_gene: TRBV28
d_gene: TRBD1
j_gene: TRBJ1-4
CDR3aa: ASLERQGRNEKLF

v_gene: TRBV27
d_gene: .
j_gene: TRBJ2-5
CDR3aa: ASSFNPDKGKTQY

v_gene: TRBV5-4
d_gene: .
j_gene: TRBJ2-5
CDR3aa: ASSLPASLETQY

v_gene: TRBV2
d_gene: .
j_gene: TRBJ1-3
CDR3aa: ASSQQGTGNTIY

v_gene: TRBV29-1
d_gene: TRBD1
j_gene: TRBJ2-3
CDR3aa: SVETGATDTQY

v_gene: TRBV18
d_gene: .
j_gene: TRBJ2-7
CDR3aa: ASSPALGSYEQY

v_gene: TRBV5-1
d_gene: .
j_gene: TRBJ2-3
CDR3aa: ASSLGTEISTDTQY

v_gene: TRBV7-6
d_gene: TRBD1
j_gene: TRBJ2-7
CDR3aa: ASSSDRRSSYEQY

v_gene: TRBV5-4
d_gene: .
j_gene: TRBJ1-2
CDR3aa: ASSLVSGHGYT

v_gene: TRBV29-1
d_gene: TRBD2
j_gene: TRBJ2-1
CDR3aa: SVSGGLAGASSYNEQF

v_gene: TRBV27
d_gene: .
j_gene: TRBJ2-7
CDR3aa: ASSLSGGRFTYEQY

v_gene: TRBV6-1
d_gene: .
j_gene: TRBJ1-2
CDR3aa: ATDKIYGYT

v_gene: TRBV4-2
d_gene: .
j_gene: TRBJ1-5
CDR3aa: ASSQEQGGSNQPQH

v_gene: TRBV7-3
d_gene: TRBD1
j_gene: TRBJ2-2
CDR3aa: ASSFEGAATGELF

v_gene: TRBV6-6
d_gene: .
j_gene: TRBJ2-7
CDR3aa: ASSYSRERVYEQY

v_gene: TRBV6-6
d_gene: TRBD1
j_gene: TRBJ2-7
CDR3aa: ASSSQDRGSGEQY

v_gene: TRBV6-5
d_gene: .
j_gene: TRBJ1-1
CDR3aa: ASSSGQLNTEAF

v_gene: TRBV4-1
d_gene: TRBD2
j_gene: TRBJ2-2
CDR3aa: ASSPGTSGRPLRAGELF

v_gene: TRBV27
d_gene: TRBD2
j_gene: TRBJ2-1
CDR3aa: ASSPGLAGADEQF

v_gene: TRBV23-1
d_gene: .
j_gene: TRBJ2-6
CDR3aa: ASSIRWPQQSRANVLT

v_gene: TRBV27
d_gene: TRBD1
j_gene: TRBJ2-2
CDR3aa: ASSLTRTGPNTGELF

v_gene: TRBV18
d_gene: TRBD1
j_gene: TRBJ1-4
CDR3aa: ASSPYNPGTGNEKLF

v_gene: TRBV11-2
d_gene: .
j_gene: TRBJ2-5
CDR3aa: ASSPTGKGSQETQY

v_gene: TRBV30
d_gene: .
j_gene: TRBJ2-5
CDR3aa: AWSVREYRYQETQY

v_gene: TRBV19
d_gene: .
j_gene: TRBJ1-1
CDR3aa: ASSMAGQMNTEAF

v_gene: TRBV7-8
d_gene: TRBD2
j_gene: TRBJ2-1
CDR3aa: ASSLIRREFGNEQF

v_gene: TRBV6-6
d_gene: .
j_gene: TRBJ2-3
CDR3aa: ASKGADTQY

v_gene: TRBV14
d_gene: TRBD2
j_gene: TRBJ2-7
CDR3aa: ASSPSGRYEQY

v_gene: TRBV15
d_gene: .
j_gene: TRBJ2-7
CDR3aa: ATSRARDRAYEQY